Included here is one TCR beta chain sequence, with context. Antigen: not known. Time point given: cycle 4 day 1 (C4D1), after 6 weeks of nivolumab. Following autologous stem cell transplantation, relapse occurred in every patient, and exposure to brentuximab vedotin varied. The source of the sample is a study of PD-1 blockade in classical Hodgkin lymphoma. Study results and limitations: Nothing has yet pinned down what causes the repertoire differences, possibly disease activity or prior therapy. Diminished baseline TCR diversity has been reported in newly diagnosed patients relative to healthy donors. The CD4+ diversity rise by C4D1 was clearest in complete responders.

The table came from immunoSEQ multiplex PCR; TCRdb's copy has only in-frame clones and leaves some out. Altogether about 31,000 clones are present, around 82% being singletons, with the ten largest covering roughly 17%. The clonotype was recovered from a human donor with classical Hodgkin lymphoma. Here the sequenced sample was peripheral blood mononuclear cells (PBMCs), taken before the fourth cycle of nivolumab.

For the CDR3, the DNA is TGCAGCGTTGGGGGAGCAGGGGGTGGCTATGGCTACACCTTC. Protein: CSVGGAGGGYGYTF. The chain has TRBV29-1 and TRBJ1-2; 7 nucleotides agree with TRBD1. The junction had 9 bases not matched to a gene; V was cut back by 4 bases and J by 4 bases. Germline V gene data show CDR1 as SQVTM and CDR2 as ANQGSEA. This CDR3 has 14 amino acids. The full variable domain, with the rest looked up from reference TRBV29-1 and TRBJ1-2, is SAVISQKPSRDICQRGTSLTIQCQVDSQVTMMFWYRQQPGQSLTLIATANQGSEATYESGFVIDKFPISRPNLTFSTLTVSNMSPEDSSIYLCSVGGAGGGYGYTFGSGTRLTVV.